These 18 T cell receptor beta chains were sequenced from one sample in a study of lung T cells in sarcoidosis with Löfgren's syndrome. MiXCR, run by TCRdb on the reads, gives a single entry per CDR3 protein. The sample holds tens of thousands of distinct CDR3 sequences, around 20% seen once. The material sequenced was CD4+ T cells from PBMCs. These TCRs come from a human donor with sarcoidosis (Löfgren's syndrome or another form), or a control subject (not recorded which).

This clonotype was detected ten times or more. V gene TRBV27 combines with J gene TRBJ2-7; 7 bases match TRBD1. The junction had 7 bases not matched to a gene; V was cut back by 5 bases and J by 0 bases. Per germline, CDR1 MNHEY and CDR2 SMNVEV (reference sequence). The CDR3 length is 15 residues. CDR3 sequence reads: CASSPRDSVSYEQYF. DNA of the CDR3: TGTGCCAGCAGTCCCCGGGACAGCGTCTCCTACGAGCAGTACTTC.

This clonotype was recorded at least ten times. The V and J genes are TRBV27 and TRBJ2-6; the match to TRBD2 covers 8 bases. The CDR3 runs to 18 residues. V was pared by 4 bases and J by 4 bases, with 12 bases of the junction left unmatched. Germline V lookup: CDR1 MNHEY, CDR2 SMNVEV (reference sequence). The CDR3 nucleotides are TGTGCCAGCAGTTCCCTGCGAGCGGGAGTGTCCGGGGCCAACGTCCTGACTTTC. Protein: CASSSLRAGVSGANVLTF.

The table lists this clonotype with many counts. The V call is TRBV11-2, the J call TRBJ1-1; tentative D call: TRBD1 (5 bases). The CDR3 consists of 15 residues. The ends were cut back, 1 base at V and 4 bases at J, with 13 bases in the middle. Germline assignment: CDR1 SGHAT and CDR2 FQNNGV. The CDR3 region is CASSLVRGGVTEAFF. The CDR3 coding sequence is TGTGCCAGCAGCTTAGTTCGCGGAGGGGTCACTGAAGCTTTCTTT.

This clonotype was observed many times. One end of the junction is discordant with germline, which a read error may explain. V and J are TRBV7-7 and TRBJ2-2, with TRBD1 matching over 7 bases. Germline loops: CDR1 SSHAT, CDR2 FNYEAQ (reference sequence). The CDR3 contains 15 residues. This chain's CDR3 is CASSFGTVNTGELFF. For the CDR3, the DNA is TGTGCTAGCAGCTTTGGGACAGTGAACACCGGGGAGCTGTTTTTT.

The rearrangement links TRBV18 to TRBJ1-1; weak D call: TRBD1 (5 bases). Trimming removed 10 bases at V and 1 base at J, with 13 bases between. The CDR3 loop spans 13 amino acids. The V gene's germline CDR1 is KGHSH and CDR2 LQKENI. The CDR3: CATEGPRNTEAFF. CDR3 DNA sequence: TGTGCCACCGAGGGGCCGCGGAACACTGAAGCTTTCTTT.

The chain has TRBV7-9 and TRBJ1-6; D is unresolved. The length of the CDR3 is 14 residues. In germline, CDR1 is SEHNR, CDR2 FQNEAQ (reference sequence). Trimming left V 5 bases short and J 3 bases short, with 8 bases between. The CDR3 nucleotides are TGTGCCAGCAGCGTACATGACTATAATTCACCCCTCCACTTT. Translated: CASSVHDYNSPLHF.

In its sample, this clonotype was seen many times. The chain combines TRBV27 with TRBJ2-1; D not certain. Trimming left V 5 bases short and J 0 bases short, with 11 bases between. CDR3 length: 15 amino acids. Germline lookup yields CDR1 MNHEY and CDR2 SMNVEV (reference sequence). The CDR3 protein is CASSQRQSSYNEQFF. Written as DNA, the CDR3 is TGTGCCAGCAGTCAACGTCAGAGCTCCTACAATGAGCAGTTCTTC.

This clonotype showed up many times. The chain couples TRBV27 to TRBJ2-3, with TRBD2 identical over 13 bases. Per germline, CDR1 MNHEY and CDR2 SMNVEV (reference sequence). J was trimmed by 11 bases and V by 7 bases; bases with no gene match: 9. CDR3 length equals 14 residues. The CDR3 spells CASTRLAGGRGQYF. DNA for the CDR3: TGTGCCAGCACGAGACTAGCGGGGGGCCGGGGGCAGTATTTT.

The chain joins TRBV6-6 to TRBJ2-7; D may be TRBD1 or TRBD2 (6 bases each). Germline V gene lookup returns CDR1 MNHNY and CDR2 SVGAGI (reference sequence). The CDR3 extends over 16 amino acids. V lost 0 bases and J 0 bases, leaving 12 bases between the germline ends. CDR3 region: CASSYSSRGLSYEQYV. The DNA of the CDR3 is TGTGCCAGCAGTTACTCTAGCAGGGGACTCTCCTACGAGCAGTACGTC.

This clonotype was seen ten or more times. This chain connects TRBV4-3 to TRBJ2-3; TRBD2 matches at 8 bases. CDR3 size: 16 residues. The germline gives CDR1 LGHNA, CDR2 YSLEER. V shed 3 bases, J shed 4 bases, and the junction held 9 bases outside the gene matches. In DNA form, the CDR3 reads TGCGCCAGCAGCCACGGAGTCCGGGGGGGCCCAGATACGCAGTATTTT. This sequence encodes CASSHGVRGGPDTQYF.

This clonotype has just a few counts. This chain uses TRBV11-3 with TRBJ2-2; D perhaps matches TRBD1 (6 bases). With 5 bases removed from V and 7 bases from J, the gap between germline ends came to 11 bases. Germline CDR1 and CDR2: SGHNT and YENEEA. The CDR3 contains 13 residues. CDR3 in DNA: TGTGCCAGCAGCAAACAGGGATACGGGGAGCTGTTTTTT. Protein: CASSKQGYGELFF.

Ten or more counts support this clonotype. The J gene is TRBJ1-1, the V gene TRBV28; D ambiguous. Germline CDR1 reads MDHEN; CDR2 reads SYDVKM. Trimming pared 5 bases from V and 7 bases from J, leaving 11 bases between. The CDR3 is made up of 12 amino acids. The CDR3 reads CASSLRPYEAFF. DNA of the CDR3: TGTGCCAGCAGTCTACGACCATATGAAGCTTTCTTT.

The V and J genes are TRBV3-1 and TRBJ2-7, with D unclear. The germline V and J ends were trimmed by 4 bases and 3 bases, with 13 bases remaining between them. CDR1 and CDR2 from the germline V gene are LGHDT and YNNKEL (reference sequence). This CDR3 has 14 residues. CDR3 in amino acids: CASSPTGRSYEQYV. CDR3 nucleotides: TGTGCCAGCAGCCCGACCGGACGGAGCTACGAGCAGTACGTC.

Many counts were recorded for this clonotype. The chain joins TRBV28 to TRBJ1-5, with TRBD1 identical over 7 bases. The CDR3 is made up of 15 amino acids. V lost 6 bases and J lost 4; bases outside the gene matches: 9. Germline CDR1 MDHEN, CDR2 SYDVKM. The CDR3 is CASRLAQGVNQPQHF. CDR3 sequence (DNA): TGTGCCAGCAGACTGGCCCAGGGGGTTAATCAGCCCCAGCATTTT.

The table lists this clonotype with a few counts. V gene TRBV5-4 combines with J gene TRBJ1-1; tentative D call: TRBD1 (6 bases). Germline values: CDR1 SGHNT, CDR2 YYREEE (reference sequence). The germline V and J ends were trimmed by 0 bases and 8 bases, with 11 bases remaining between them. The CDR3 is made up of 13 amino acids. The CDR3 DNA reads as TGTGCCAGCAGCTTGGGTCCCGACAGGGAAGCTTTCTTT. Amino acids: CASSLGPDREAFF.

For this clonotype: A much larger clone sits a single nucleotide away, making a read error possible. The V and J genes are TRBV27 and TRBJ2-6; D tentatively fits TRBD1 or TRBD2 (5 bases each). This CDR3 contains 15 residues. Germline V gene sequence: CDR1 MNHEY, CDR2 SMNVEV (reference sequence). V was cut by 4 bases and J by 13 bases, with 20 bases left in between. CDR3 DNA: TGTGCCAGCAGTTCTCTAAGACAGATCCCGGGGGTCCTGACTTTC. Amino acid sequence: CASSSLRQIPGVLTF.

This clonotype has a count of ten or more. The chain carries TRBV28 and TRBJ1-2; the D is unclear. This CDR3 has 11 residues. The germline gives CDR1 MDHEN, CDR2 SYDVKM. Trimming stripped 5 bases from V and 7 bases from J, with 8 bases between. The CDR3 nucleotides are TGTGCCAGCAGTGGTAACCCTGGCTACACCTTC. It specifies CASSGNPGYTF.

This clonotype was observed at least ten times. The chain links TRBV27 to TRBJ2-7; 9 positions match TRBD1. J was trimmed by 0 bases and V by 2 bases; bases with no gene match: 5. The germline V gene encodes CDR1 MNHEY and CDR2 SMNVEV (reference sequence). The CDR3 extends over 16 amino acids. For the CDR3, the DNA is TGTGCCAGCAGTTTAATTGGACAGGGGTCCTCCTACGAGCAGTACTTC. This encodes CASSLIGQGSSYEQYF.